A selection of T cell receptor beta chains follows, all from one sample in a study of blood T cell repertoires in COVID-19. Sequencing was performed with immunoSEQ multiplex PCR; in TCRdb, only in-frame clones are kept and a portion is missing. The data hold 300,000 to 400,000 clones, with roughly 90% observed a single time. The material sequenced was PBMCs or T cells enriched from blood (not recorded which). The receptors here all came from a young woman with acute COVID-19. CDR3s include the opening cysteine and the closing phenylalanine or tryptophan. D genes are given only for firm matches. Rows may omit the clone size; those that give it use once, few, many or a size class.

TRBV7-9	-	TRBJ2-7	TRBD1	CASSLAGQSYEQYF	TGTGCCAGCAGCTTAGCGGGACAGTCCTACGAGCAGTACTTC
TRBV24-1	-	TRBJ2-3	-	CATSDQGNTQYF	TGTGCCACCAGTGATCAGGGAAATACGCAGTATTTT
TRBV19	-	TRBJ2-2	-	CASSIVSEGWELFF	TGTGCCAGTAGTATAGTTTCGGAGGGGTGGGAGCTGTTTTTT
TRBV18	-	TRBJ1-4	-	CASSPNRGGEKLFF	TGTGCCAGCTCCCCCAATAGGGGTGGCGAAAAACTGTTTTTT
TRBV7-9	-	TRBJ2-7	-	CASSFSGYEQYF	TGTGCCAGCAGCTTCAGCGGGTACGAGCAGTACTTC
TRBV6-6	-	TRBJ1-6	TRBD1	CASNSGTGNSPLHF	TGTGCCAGCAACTCCGGGACAGGAAATTCACCCCTCCACTTT
TRBV5-5	-	TRBJ1-2	TRBD1	CASSVGTGVNYGYTF	TGTGCCAGCAGCGTCGGGACAGGAGTCAACTATGGCTACACCTTC
TRBV6-2/TRBV6-3	-	TRBJ2-2	-	CASSYSQGEVGELFF	TGTGCCAGCAGTTATAGCCAGGGCGAGGTCGGGGAGCTGTTTTTT
TRBV2	-	TRBJ2-7	TRBD2	CASSGLAGGPGNEQYF	TGTGCCAGCAGTGGTTTGGCGGGGGGGCCCGGCAACGAGCAGTACTTC
TRBV7-3	once	TRBJ2-1	TRBD2	CASSFTGTSGSEQFF	TGTGCCAGCAGCTTCACCGGGACTAGCGGGTCTGAGCAGTTCTTC
TRBV7-2	-	TRBJ2-5	-	CASSLRGSQETQYF	TGTGCCAGCAGCCTCAGAGGTAGCCAAGAGACCCAGTACTTC
TRBV6-1	-	TRBJ2-7	TRBD1	CASRWTGGTYEQYF	TGTGCCAGCCGCTGGACAGGGGGTACCTACGAGCAGTACTTC
TRBV4-3	-	TRBJ2-7	-	CASSQGRASYEQYF	TGCGCCAGCAGCCAAGGCAGGGCCTCCTACGAGCAGTACTTC
TRBV21-1	-	TRBJ1-4	-	CASSKKQDNEKLFF	TGTGCCAGCAGCAAAAAGCAGGATAATGAAAAACTGTTTTTT
TRBV13	few	TRBJ2-1	TRBD2	CASSSRTSSRDNEQFF	TGTGCCAGCAGCTCCCGGACTAGTTCGAGGGACAATGAGCAGTTCTTC
TRBV6-1	-	TRBJ1-5	TRBD1	CASSEVGGTALRPQHF	TGTGCCAGCAGTGAAGTCGGAGGGACAGCCCTGCGGCCCCAGCATTTT
TRBV3-1/TRBV3-2	once	TRBJ1-2	TRBD1	CASSPVRTGGGYTF	TGTGCCAGCAGCCCAGTACGGACAGGGGGTGGCTACACCTTC
TRBV10-2	-	TRBJ2-2	-	CASSVGQNTGELFF	TGCGCCAGCAGTGTGGGACAGAACACCGGGGAGCTGTTTTTT
TRBV5-1	once	TRBJ2-6	-	CASSLDGDSGANVLTF	TGCGCCAGCAGCTTGGACGGAGACTCTGGGGCCAACGTCCTGACTTTC
TRBV5-1	-	TRBJ1-5	TRBD1	CASSPGDRGGNQPQHF	TGCGCCAGCAGCCCGGGGGACAGGGGCGGGAATCAGCCCCAGCATTTT
TRBV7-3	few	TRBJ2-1	-	CASSSAGRSSYNEQFF	TGTGCCAGCAGCTCCGCGGGGCGAAGCTCCTACAATGAGCAGTTCTTC
TRBV30	-	TRBJ2-3	-	CAWSLDSLRATDTQYF	TGTGCCTGGAGTTTGGACTCCCTGCGGGCCACAGATACGCAGTATTTT
TRBV23-1	-	TRBJ2-7	TRBD1	CASRQPGQGYEQYF	TGCGCCAGCAGACAACCGGGACAGGGCTACGAGCAGTACTTC
TRBV27	-	TRBJ1-2	-	CASSLGGPYGYTF	TGTGCCAGCAGTCTGGGGGGGCCTTATGGCTACACCTTC
TRBV6-5	-	TRBJ2-7	-	CASSYGGESSYEQYF	TGTGCCAGCAGTTACGGTGGGGAGAGCTCCTACGAGCAGTACTTC
TRBV27	-	TRBJ2-7	TRBD1	CASRVTGGGYEQYF	TGTGCCAGCAGAGTGACAGGGGGAGGGTACGAGCAGTACTTC